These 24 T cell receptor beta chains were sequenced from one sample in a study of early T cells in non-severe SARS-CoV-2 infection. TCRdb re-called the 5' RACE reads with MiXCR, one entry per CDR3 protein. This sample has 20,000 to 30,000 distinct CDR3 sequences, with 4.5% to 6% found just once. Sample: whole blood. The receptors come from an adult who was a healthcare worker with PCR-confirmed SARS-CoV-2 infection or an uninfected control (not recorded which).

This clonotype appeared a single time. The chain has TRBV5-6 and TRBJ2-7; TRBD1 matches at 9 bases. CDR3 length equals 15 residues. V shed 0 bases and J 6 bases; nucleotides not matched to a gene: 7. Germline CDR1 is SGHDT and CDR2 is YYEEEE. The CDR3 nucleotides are TGTGCCAGCAGCTTGGGGTGGACAGGGGCCTCCGAGCAGTACTTC. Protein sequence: CASSLGWTGASEQYF.

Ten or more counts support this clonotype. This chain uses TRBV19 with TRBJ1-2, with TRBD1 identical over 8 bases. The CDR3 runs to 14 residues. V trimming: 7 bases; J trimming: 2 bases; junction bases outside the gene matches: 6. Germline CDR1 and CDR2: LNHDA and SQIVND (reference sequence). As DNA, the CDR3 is TGTGCCAGTAATCCGGACAGGGCGAACTATGGCTACACCTTC. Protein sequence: CASNPDRANYGYTF.

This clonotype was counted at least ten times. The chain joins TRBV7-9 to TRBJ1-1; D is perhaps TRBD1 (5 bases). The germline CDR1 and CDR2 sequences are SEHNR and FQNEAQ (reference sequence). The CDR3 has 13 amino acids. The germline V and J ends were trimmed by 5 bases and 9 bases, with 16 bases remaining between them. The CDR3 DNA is TGTGCCAGCAGCCCCCAGGGACCGAACAAAGCTTTCTTT. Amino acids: CASSPQGPNKAFF.

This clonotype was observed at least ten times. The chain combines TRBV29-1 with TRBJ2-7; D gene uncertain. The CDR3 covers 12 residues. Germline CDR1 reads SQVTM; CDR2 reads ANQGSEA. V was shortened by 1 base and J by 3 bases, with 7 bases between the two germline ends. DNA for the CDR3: TGCAGCGTTGAAGGGCGAAGCTACGAGCAGTACTTC. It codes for CSVEGRSYEQYF.

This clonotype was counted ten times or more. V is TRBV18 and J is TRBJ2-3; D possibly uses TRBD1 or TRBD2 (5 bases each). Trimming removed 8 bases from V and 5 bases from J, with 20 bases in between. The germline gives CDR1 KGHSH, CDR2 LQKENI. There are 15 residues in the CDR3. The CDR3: CASASPARERDTQYF. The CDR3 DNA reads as TGTGCCAGCGCATCACCTGCCAGGGAGAGAGATACGCAGTATTTT.

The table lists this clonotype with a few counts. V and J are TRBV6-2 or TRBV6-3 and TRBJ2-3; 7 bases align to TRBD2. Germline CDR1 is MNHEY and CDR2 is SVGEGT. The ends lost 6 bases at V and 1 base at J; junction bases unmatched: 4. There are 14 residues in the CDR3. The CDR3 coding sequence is TGTGCCAGCAGACGGAGCGGGGGCACAGATACGCAGTATTTT. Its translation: CASRRSGGTDTQYF.

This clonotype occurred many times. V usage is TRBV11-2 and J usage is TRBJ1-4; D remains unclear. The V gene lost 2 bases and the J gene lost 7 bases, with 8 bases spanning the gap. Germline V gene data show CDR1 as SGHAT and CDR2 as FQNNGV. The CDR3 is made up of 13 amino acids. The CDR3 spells CASSLSAGEKLFF. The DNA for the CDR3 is TGTGCCAGCAGCTTATCGGCTGGTGAAAAACTGTTTTTT.

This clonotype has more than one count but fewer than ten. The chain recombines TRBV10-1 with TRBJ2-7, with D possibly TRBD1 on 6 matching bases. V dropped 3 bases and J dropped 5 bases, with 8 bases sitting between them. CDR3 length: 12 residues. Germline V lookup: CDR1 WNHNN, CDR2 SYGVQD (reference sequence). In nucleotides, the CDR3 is TGCGCCAGCAGTGAATACAGGGACGAGCAGTACTTC. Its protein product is CASSEYRDEQYF.

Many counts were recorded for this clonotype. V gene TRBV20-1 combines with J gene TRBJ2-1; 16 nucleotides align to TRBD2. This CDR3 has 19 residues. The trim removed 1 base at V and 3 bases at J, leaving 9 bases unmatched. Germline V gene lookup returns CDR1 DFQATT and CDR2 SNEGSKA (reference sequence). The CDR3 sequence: CSARATGTSGGAVYNEQFF. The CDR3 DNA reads TGCAGTGCTAGAGCGACTGGGACTAGCGGGGGGGCGGTCTACAATGAGCAGTTCTTC.

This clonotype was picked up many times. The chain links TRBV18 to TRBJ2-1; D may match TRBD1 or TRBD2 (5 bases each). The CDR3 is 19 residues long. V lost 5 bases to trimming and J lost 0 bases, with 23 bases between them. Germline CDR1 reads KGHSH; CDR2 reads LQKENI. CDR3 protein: CASSSTQGEGGSSYNEQFF. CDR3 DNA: TGTGCCAGCTCATCAACCCAAGGGGAAGGAGGAAGCTCCTACAATGAGCAGTTCTTC.

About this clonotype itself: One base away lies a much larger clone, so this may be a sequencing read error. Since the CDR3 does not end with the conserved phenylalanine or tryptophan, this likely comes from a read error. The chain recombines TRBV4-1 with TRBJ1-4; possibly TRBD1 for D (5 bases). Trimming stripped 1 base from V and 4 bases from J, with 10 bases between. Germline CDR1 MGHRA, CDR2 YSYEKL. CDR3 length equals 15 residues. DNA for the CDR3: TGCGCCAGCAGCCAAGTAACAGGATTTAATGAAAAACTGTTTATT. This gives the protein CASSQVTGFNEKLFI.

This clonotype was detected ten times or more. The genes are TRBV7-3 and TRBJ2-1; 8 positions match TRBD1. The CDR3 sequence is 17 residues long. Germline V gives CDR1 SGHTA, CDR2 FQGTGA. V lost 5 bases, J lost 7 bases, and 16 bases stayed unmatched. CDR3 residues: CASSPTGGRGIGNEQFF. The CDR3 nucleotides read TGTGCCAGCAGCCCTACAGGGGGGCGGGGAATCGGGAATGAGCAGTTCTTC.

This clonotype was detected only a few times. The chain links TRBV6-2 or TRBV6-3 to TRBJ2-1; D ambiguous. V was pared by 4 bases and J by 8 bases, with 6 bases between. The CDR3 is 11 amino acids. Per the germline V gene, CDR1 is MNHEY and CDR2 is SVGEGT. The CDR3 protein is CASSFPDEQFF. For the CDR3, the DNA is TGTGCCAGCAGTTTCCCTGATGAGCAGTTCTTC.

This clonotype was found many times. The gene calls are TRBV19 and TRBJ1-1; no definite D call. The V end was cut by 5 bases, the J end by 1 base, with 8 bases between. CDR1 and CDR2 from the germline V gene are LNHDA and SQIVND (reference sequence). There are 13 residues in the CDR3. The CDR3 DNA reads TGTGCCAGTAGTGAAGGTTGGAACACTGAAGCTTTCTTT. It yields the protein CASSEGWNTEAFF.

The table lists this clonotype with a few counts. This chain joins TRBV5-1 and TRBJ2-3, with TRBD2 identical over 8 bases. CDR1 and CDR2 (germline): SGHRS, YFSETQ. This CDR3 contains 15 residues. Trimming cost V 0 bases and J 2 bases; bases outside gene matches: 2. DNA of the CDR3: TGCGCCAGCAGCTTGGCGGGGGGGTTCACAGATACGCAGTATTTT. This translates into CASSLAGGFTDTQYF.

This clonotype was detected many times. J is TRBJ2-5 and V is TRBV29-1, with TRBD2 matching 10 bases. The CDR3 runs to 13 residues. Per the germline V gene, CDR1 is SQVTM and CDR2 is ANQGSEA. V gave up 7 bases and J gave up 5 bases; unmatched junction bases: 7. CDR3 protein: CSGERGGHETQYF. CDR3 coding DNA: TGCAGCGGAGAGCGGGGGGGCCACGAGACCCAGTACTTC.

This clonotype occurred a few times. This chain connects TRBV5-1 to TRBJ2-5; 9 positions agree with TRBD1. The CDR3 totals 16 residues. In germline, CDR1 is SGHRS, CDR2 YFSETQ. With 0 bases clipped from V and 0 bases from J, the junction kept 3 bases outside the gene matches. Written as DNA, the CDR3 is TGCGCCAGCAGCTTGGGGGGACAGGGCTACCAAGAGACCCAGTACTTC. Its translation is CASSLGGQGYQETQYF.

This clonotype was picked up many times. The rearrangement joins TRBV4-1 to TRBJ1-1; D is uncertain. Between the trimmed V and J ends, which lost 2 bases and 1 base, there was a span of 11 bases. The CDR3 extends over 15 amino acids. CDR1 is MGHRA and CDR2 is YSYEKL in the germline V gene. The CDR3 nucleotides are TGCGCCAGCAGCCAAAGTGCCCCCGGGAACACTGAAGCTTTCTTT. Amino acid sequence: CASSQSAPGNTEAFF.

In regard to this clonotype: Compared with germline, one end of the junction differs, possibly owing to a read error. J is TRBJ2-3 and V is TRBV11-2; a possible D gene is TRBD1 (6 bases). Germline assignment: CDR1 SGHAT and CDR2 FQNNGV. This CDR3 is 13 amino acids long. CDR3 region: CASSAGTSDTQNF. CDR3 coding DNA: TGTGCCAGCAGCGCCGGGACATCAGATACGCAGAATTTT.

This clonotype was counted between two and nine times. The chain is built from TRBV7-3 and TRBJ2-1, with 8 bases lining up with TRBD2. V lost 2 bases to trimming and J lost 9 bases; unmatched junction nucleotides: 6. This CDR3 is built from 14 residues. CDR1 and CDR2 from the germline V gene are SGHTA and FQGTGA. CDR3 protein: CASSLAGLASEQFF. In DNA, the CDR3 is TGTGCCAGCAGCTTAGCAGGACTAGCTAGTGAGCAGTTCTTC.

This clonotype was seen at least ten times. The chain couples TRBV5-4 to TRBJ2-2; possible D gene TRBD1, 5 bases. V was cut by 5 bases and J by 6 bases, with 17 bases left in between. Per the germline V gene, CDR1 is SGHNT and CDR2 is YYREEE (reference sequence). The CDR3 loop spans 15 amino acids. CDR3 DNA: TGTGCCAGCAGATCTCAGGGCCGCCGGGCCGGGGAGCTGTTTTTT. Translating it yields CASRSQGRRAGELFF.

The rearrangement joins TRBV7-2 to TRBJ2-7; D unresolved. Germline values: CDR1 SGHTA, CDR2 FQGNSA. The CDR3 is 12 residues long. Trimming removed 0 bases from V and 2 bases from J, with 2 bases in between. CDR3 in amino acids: CASSLAPYEQYF. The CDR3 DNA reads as TGTGCCAGCAGCTTAGCACCCTACGAGCAGTACTTC.

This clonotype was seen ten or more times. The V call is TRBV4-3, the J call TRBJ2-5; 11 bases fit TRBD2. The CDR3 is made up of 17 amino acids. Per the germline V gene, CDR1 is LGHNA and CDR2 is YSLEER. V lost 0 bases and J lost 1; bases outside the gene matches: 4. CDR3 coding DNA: TGCGCCAGCAGCCAAGATCCTAGCGGGGGGTCCCAAGAGACCCAGTACTTC. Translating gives CASSQDPSGGSQETQYF.

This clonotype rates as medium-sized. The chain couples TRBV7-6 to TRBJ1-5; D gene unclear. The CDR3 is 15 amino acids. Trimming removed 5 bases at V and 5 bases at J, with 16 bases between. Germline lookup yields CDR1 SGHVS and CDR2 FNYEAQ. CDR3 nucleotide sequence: TGTGCCAGCAGCCCATTAGGGAATTCGGATCAGCCCCAGCATTTT. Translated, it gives CASSPLGNSDQPQHF.